These 22 T cell receptor beta chains came from one sample sequenced in a study of liver allograft versus peripheral blood T cells. Study-level information: Peripheral blood of the recipients supplied T cell receptor repertoires that were compared with those in transplanted livers.

Via MiXCR, TCRdb re-called the reads, giving one row per CDR3 protein. This table holds a few thousand distinct CDR3 sequences, 15% to 20% found once. These receptors were collected from a human patient who had a liver transplant. The graft donor may have contributed some T cells.

On this clonotype: It is likely a read error: a sequence one base away is far more abundant. The chain uses TRBV6-2 or TRBV6-3 and TRBJ1-5, with D uncertain. CDR1 MNHEY and CDR2 SVGEGT come from the germline V gene. This CDR3 has 11 amino acids. In nucleotides, the CDR3 is TGTGCCCGCAGTGAATTTCAGCCCCAGCATTTT. Protein product: CARSEFQPQHF.

This clonotype is termed medium-sized. The genes are TRBV14 and TRBJ2-1, with TRBD1 matching 8 bases. J lost 0 bases, V lost 5 bases, and 12 bases had no gene match. Germline V gene data show CDR1 as SGHDN and CDR2 as FVKESK. The CDR3 runs to 18 residues. For the CDR3, the DNA is TGTGCCAGCAGCGATGGACAGGGCCTCGGCCCCTCCTACAATGAGCAGTTCTTC. Its translation is CASSDGQGLGPSYNEQFF.

By sample share, this clonotype is medium-sized (0.01 to 0.1%). The chain links TRBV6-2 or TRBV6-3 to TRBJ2-3; 9 bases are shared with TRBD2. CDR1 is MNHEY and CDR2 is SVGEGT in the germline V gene. This CDR3 contains 17 residues. J lost 1 base, V lost 2 bases, and 7 bases had no gene match. CDR3 amino acids: CASSYPTAGGGTDTQYF. The DNA for the CDR3 is TGTGCCAGCAGTTACCCTACGGCGGGGGGGGGCACAGATACGCAGTATTTT.

The chain is built from TRBV6-5 and TRBJ2-7, with 10 bases fitting TRBD2. The CDR3 contains 15 residues. Per germline, CDR1 MNHEY and CDR2 SVGAGI. The trim removed 7 bases at V and 7 bases at J, leaving 13 bases unmatched. DNA for the CDR3: TGTGCCAGCATCCAGCGGGAGGGGCTTTTAGGGGAGCAGTACTTC. Translated: CASIQREGLLGEQYF.

This clonotype is medium-sized by share. The rearrangement links TRBV6-5 to TRBJ2-5; TRBD2 agrees at 8 bases. CDR3 length equals 14 residues. Germline V CDR1 and CDR2: MNHEY, SVGAGI. J gave up 1 base and V 6 bases, and 4 bases lay outside the gene matches. The CDR3 coding sequence is TGTGCCAGCAGCCCTCGGGGGGGCCAAGAGACCCAGTACTTC. This encodes CASSPRGGQETQYF.

This clonotype qualifies as medium-sized (0.01 to 0.1%). The J gene is TRBJ1-6, the V gene TRBV24-1; 10 bases line up with TRBD1. CDR1 is KGHDR and CDR2 is SFDVKD in the germline V gene. V trimming: 3 bases; J trimming: 8 bases; junction bases outside the gene matches: 9. The length of the CDR3 is 17 residues. The CDR3 loop is CATSDGDRGIPYSPLHF. CDR3 bases: TGTGCCACCAGTGATGGGGACAGGGGAATTCCCTATTCACCCCTCCACTTT.

Within the sample, this clonotype is medium-sized. The genes are TRBV5-6 and TRBJ1-6; no clear D. Germline CDR1 and CDR2: SGHDT and YYEEEE. V lost 4 bases to trimming and J lost 7 bases, with 9 bases between them. The CDR3 is 13 residues long. CDR3 DNA sequence: TGTGCCAGCAGCCTAGACTGGAATTCACCCCTCCACTTT. Protein product: CASSLDWNSPLHF.

The V and J genes are TRBV27 and TRBJ2-7; 10 bases align to TRBD1. Trimming took 6 bases from V and 2 from J; bases not matched to a gene: 10. This CDR3 region has 16 residues. Germline V CDR1 and CDR2: MNHEY, SMNVEV (reference sequence). CDR3 DNA: TGTGCCAGCAGCCCGGCGGCGGGACAGGGGACCTACGAGCAGTACTTC. Its translation: CASSPAAGQGTYEQYF.

Judged by abundance, this clonotype is medium-sized. The V call is TRBV6-5, the J call TRBJ1-2; perhaps TRBD1 as D (5 bases). The CDR3 is 13 amino acids. Germline V gene data show CDR1 as MNHEY and CDR2 as SVGAGI. V was shortened by 2 bases and J by 6 bases, with 10 bases between the two germline ends. CDR3 DNA sequence: TGTGCCAGCAGTTACGGGGGACTCGATGGCTACACCTTC. It translates to CASSYGGLDGYTF.

By share, this clonotype counts as medium-sized. This chain connects TRBV10-3 to TRBJ1-1, with no clear D. Trimming stripped 3 bases from V and 4 bases from J, with 15 bases between. Per the germline V gene, CDR1 is ENHRY and CDR2 is SYGVKD. The CDR3 is 15 residues long. CDR3 DNA: TGTGCCATCAGTGAACACCAAATGGGTGGCACTGAAGCTTTCTTT. Residues: CAISEHQMGGTEAFF.

By share, this clonotype ranks as medium-sized (0.01 to 0.1%). V and J are TRBV6-5 and TRBJ2-7; D is unresolved. The germline V gene has CDR1 MNHEY and CDR2 SVGAGI. The V end lost 4 bases, the J end lost 2 bases, and 3 bases lay between the germline ends. This CDR3 has 11 residues. The CDR3: CASSSAYEQYF. Here the CDR3 DNA reads TGTGCCAGCAGTTCAGCCTACGAGCAGTACTTC.

The V and J genes are TRBV18 and TRBJ2-1, with 10 bases matching TRBD2. CDR3 length equals 14 residues. The V gene's germline CDR1 is KGHSH and CDR2 LQKENI. Trimming removed 6 bases from V and 8 bases from J; junction bases left unmatched: 7. The CDR3 DNA reads TGTGCCAGCTCCCTCCCTAGCGGGGGATATGAGCAGTTCTTC. It is translated as CASSLPSGGYEQFF.

This clonotype is categorized as medium-sized. This chain joins TRBV15 and TRBJ1-5, with unresolved D. Germline-derived CDR1 and CDR2 are LNHNV and YYDKDF (reference sequence). The V end lost 0 bases, the J end lost 1 base, and 10 bases lay between the germline ends. This CDR3 has 16 amino acids. The CDR3 region is CATSRDRLGSNQPQHF. CDR3 DNA sequence: TGTGCCACCAGCAGAGATCGGCTTGGAAGCAATCAGCCCCAGCATTTT.

A note on this clonotype: Possible read error: a much larger clone is one base away. Likely a read error: the CDR3 ends without its conserved phenylalanine or tryptophan. The rearrangement links TRBV27 to TRBJ2-3; maybe TRBD1 (6 bases). The ends were cut back, 4 bases at V and 3 bases at J, with 11 bases in the middle. The germline CDR1 and CDR2 sequences are MNHEY and SMNVEV (reference sequence). This CDR3 has 14 residues. The CDR3 here is CASSSYRVTDTQYI. CDR3 sequence (DNA): TGTGCCAGCAGTTCCTACAGGGTGACAGATACGCAGTATATT.

This clonotype was recorded many times. The CDR3 DNA reads TGTGCCAGCAGTTTTACCAGCTATCAGCCCCAGCATTTT. It translates to CASSFTSYQPQHF. The chain employs TRBV27 and TRBJ1-5; D is unclear. V was trimmed by 3 bases and J by 5 bases, leaving 8 bases between them. The CDR3 runs to 13 residues. Germline V gene sequence: CDR1 MNHEY, CDR2 SMNVEV (reference sequence).

Worth noting for this clonotype: A far larger clone is one nucleotide away, so this likely arose from a read error. V gene TRBV6-5 combines with J gene TRBJ2-5; 8 nucleotides align to TRBD2. Germline-derived CDR1 and CDR2 are MNHEY and SVGAGI. The CDR3 extends over 15 amino acids. The ends lost 5 bases at V and 2 bases at J; junction bases unmatched: 7. The CDR3 spells CASSEETGGQETQYF. The CDR3 nucleotides read TGTGCCAGCAGTGAAGAAACGGGGGGGCAAGAGACCCAGTACTTC.

This clonotype was observed a few times. This chain connects TRBV12-3 or TRBV12-4 to TRBJ2-1, with TRBD2 matching 15 bases. The CDR3 is 14 amino acids. With 4 bases clipped from V and 12 bases from J, the junction kept 4 bases outside the gene matches. As DNA, the CDR3 is TGTGCCAGCAGTTCGGGACTAGCGGGAGGAGGGCAGTTCTTC. As protein: CASSSGLAGGGQFF.

By proportion, this clonotype is medium-sized. The J gene is TRBJ2-3, the V gene TRBV29-1; 7 positions agree with TRBD2. V trimming: 2 bases; J trimming: 3 bases; junction bases outside the gene matches: 11. Germline loops: CDR1 SQVTM, CDR2 ANQGSEA. The CDR3 has 16 residues. CDR3 residues: CSVESPLGGGTDTQYF. DNA for the CDR3: TGCAGCGTTGAAAGTCCGTTGGGGGGGGGGACAGATACGCAGTATTTT.

By sample share, this clonotype is medium-sized. V and J are TRBV7-9 and TRBJ1-2, with 7 bases aligning to TRBD1. CDR1 is SEHNR, CDR2 FQNEAQ, per germline (reference sequence). CDR3 length equals 16 residues. V trimming: 1 base; J trimming: 4 bases; junction bases outside the gene matches: 9. For the CDR3, the DNA is TGTGCCAGCAGCTTAGGGGAACAGGGGCTAGGCTATGGCTACACCTTC. Translation: CASSLGEQGLGYGYTF. The whole variable domain, remainder taken from reference TRBV7-9 and TRBJ1-2, is DTGVSQNPRHKITKRGQNVTFRCDPISEHNRLYWYRQTLGQGPEFLTYFQNEAQLEKSRLLSDRFSAERPKGSFSTLEIQRTEQGDSAMYLCASSLGEQGLGYGYTFGSGTRLTVV.

This clonotype is categorized as large. The chain has TRBV27 and TRBJ2-1; 10 bases are shared with TRBD2. Germline CDR1 MNHEY, CDR2 SMNVEV (reference sequence). The CDR3 consists of 14 residues. The J segment lost 2 bases and the V segment lost 7 bases, leaving 2 bases of the junction unmatched. CDR3 bases: TGTGCCAGCACCCTAGCGGGAGCCTACAATGAGCAGTTCTTC. Protein product: CASTLAGAYNEQFF.

Comments on this clonotype: This could be a read error, since a much larger clone is one nucleotide away. The rearrangement links TRBV19 to TRBJ1-1; no definite D call. V dropped 6 bases and J dropped 1 base, with 15 bases sitting between them. Germline V gives CDR1 LNHDA, CDR2 SQIVND (reference sequence). The CDR3 totals 15 residues. CDR3: CASSSRIHPNTEAFF. CDR3 nucleotides: TGTGCCAGTAGCTCCCGGATCCACCCGAACACTGAAGCTTTCTTT. Together with reference TRBV19 and TRBJ1-1, the CDR3 gives the full variable domain: DGGITQSPKYLFRKEGQNVTLSCEQNLNHDAMYWYRQDPGQGLRLIYYSQIVNDFQKGDIAEGYSVSREKKESFPLTVTSAQKNPTAFYLCASSSRIHPNTEAFFGQGTRLTVV.

This clonotype counts as medium-sized (0.01 to 0.1%). V usage is TRBV27 and J usage is TRBJ1-2, with 7 bases matching TRBD1. CDR1 is MNHEY, CDR2 SMNVEV, per germline (reference sequence). The CDR3 is 15 amino acids. V lost 0 bases and J lost 5; bases outside the gene matches: 6. This CDR3 reads CASSLSTGRRYGYTF. The CDR3 coding sequence is TGTGCCAGCAGTTTATCGACAGGGAGGAGGTATGGCTACACCTTC.